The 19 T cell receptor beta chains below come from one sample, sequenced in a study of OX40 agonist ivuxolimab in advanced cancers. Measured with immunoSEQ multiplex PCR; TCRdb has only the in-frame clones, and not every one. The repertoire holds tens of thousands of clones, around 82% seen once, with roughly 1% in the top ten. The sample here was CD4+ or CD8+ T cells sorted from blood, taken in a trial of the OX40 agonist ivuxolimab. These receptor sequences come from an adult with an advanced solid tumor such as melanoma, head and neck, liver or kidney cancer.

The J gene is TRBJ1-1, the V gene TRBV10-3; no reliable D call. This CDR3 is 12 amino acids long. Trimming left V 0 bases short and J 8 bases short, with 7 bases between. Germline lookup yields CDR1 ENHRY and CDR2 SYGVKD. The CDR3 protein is CAISESGGEAFF. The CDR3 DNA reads TGTGCCATCAGTGAGTCAGGAGGGGAAGCTTTCTTT.

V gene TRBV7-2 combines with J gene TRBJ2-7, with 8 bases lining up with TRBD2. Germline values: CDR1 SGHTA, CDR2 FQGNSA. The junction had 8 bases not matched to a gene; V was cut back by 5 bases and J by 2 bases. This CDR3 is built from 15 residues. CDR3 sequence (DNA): TGTGCCAGCAGCCCGGTGGCCGGGGGGGCCTACGAGCAGTACTTC. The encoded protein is CASSPVAGGAYEQYF.

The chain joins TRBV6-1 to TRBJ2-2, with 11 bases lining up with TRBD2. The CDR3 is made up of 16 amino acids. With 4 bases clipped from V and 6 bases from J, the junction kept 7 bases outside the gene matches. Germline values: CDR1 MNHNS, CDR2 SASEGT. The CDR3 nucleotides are TGTGCCAGCAGTGCCCTTAGCGGGGGGGCCGCCGGGGAGCTGTTTTTT. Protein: CASSALSGGAAGELFF.

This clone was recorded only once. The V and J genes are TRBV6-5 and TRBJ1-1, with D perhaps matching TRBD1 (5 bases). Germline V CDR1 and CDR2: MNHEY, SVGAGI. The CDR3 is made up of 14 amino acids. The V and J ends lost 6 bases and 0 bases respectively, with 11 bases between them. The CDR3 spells CASSRDALNTEAFF. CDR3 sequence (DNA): TGTGCCAGCAGCCGGGACGCGCTGAACACTGAAGCTTTCTTT.

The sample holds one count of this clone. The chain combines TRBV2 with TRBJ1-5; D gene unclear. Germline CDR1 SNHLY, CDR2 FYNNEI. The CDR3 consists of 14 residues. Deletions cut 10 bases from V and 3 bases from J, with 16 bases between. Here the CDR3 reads CATHGEGLNQPQHF. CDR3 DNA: TGTGCCACCCATGGGGAGGGCCTCAATCAGCCCCAGCATTTT.

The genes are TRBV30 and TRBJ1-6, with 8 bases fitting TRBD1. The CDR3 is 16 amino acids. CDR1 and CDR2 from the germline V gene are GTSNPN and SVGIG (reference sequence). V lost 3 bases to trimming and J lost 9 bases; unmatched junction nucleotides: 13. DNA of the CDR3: TGTGCCTGGAGGGCGATCAGGGGGCGAGTAGCTTCACCCCTCCACTTT. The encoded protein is CAWRAIRGRVASPLHF.

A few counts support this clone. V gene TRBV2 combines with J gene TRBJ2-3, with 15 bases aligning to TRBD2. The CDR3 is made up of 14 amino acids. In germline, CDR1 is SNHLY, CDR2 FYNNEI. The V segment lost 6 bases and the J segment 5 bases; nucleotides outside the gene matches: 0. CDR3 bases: TGTGCCAGCAGGGGACTAGCGGGGGGAGATACGCAGTATTTT. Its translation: CASRGLAGGDTQYF.

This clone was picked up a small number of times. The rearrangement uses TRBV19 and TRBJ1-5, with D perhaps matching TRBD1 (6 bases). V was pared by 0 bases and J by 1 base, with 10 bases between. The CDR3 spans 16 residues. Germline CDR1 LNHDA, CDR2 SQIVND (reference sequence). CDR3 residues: CASSIDPTGSNQPQHF. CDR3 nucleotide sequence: TGTGCCAGTAGTATAGACCCCACAGGGAGCAATCAGCCCCAGCATTTT.

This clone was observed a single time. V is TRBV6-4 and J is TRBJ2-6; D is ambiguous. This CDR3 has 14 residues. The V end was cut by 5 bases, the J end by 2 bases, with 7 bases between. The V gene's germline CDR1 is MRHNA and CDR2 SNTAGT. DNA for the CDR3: TGTGCCAGCAGTCGAGAGGCTGGGGCCAACGTCCTGACTTTC. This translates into CASSREAGANVLTF.

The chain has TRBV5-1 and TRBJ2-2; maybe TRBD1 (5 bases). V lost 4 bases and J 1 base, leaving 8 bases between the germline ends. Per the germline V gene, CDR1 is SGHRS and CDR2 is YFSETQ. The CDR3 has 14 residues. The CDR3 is CASSMTVNTGELFF. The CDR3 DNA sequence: TGCGCCAGCAGCATGACAGTGAACACCGGGGAGCTGTTTTTT. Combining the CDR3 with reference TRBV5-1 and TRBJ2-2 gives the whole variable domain KAGVTQTPRYLIKTRGQQVTLSCSPISGHRSVSWYQQTPGQGLQFLFEYFSETQRNKGNFPGRFSGRQFSNSRSEMNVSTLELGDSALYLCASSMTVNTGELFFGEGSRLTVL.

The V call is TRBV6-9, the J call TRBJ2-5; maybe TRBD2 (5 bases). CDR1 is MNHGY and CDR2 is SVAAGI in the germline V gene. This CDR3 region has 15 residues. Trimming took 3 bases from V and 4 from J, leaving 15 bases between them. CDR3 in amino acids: CASSYPPGKRETQYF. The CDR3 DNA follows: TGTGCCAGCAGTTACCCCCCCGGGAAAAGAGAGACCCAGTACTTC.

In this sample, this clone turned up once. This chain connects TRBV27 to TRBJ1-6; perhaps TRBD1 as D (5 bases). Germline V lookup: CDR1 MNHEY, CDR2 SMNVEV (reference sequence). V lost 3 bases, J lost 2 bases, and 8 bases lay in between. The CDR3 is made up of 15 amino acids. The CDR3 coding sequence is TGTGCCAGCAGTTTCGGGGGAACCTATAATTCACCCCTCCACTTT. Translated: CASSFGGTYNSPLHF.

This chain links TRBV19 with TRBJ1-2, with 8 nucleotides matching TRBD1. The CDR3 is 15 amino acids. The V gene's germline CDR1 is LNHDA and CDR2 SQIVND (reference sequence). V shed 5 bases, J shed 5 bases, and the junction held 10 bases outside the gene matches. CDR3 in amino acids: CASSVNGQGLYGYTF. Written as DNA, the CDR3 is TGTGCCAGTAGTGTAAATGGACAGGGCCTGTATGGCTACACCTTC.

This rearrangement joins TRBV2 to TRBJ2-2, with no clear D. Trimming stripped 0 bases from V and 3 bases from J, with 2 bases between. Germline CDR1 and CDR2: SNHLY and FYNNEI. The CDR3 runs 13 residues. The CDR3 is CASSEADTGELFF. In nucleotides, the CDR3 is TGTGCCAGCAGTGAAGCGGACACCGGGGAGCTGTTTTTT.

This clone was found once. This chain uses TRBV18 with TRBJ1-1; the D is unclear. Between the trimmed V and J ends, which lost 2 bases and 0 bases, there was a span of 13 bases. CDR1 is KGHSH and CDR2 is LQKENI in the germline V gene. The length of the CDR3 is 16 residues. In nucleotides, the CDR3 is TGTGCCAGCTCACCATCCGCAGGAGGTCTGAACACTGAAGCTTTCTTT. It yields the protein CASSPSAGGLNTEAFF.

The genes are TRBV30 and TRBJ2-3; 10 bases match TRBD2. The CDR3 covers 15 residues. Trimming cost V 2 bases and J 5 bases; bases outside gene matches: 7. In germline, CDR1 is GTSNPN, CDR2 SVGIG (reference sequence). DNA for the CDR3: TGTGCCTGGAGTACAACTAGCGGGGTGGGAGATACGCAGTATTTT. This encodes CAWSTTSGVGDTQYF.

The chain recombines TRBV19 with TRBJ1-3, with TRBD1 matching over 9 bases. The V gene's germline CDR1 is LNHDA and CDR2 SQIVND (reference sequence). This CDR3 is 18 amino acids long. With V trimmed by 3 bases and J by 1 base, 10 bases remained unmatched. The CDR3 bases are TGTGCCAGTAGTATGGGACAACGGGACAGGGCTTCTGGAAACACCATATATTTT. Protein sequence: CASSMGQRDRASGNTIYF.

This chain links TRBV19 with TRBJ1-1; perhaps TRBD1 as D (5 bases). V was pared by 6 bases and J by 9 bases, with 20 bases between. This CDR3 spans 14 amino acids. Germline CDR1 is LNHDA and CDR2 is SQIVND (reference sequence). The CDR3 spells CASRKSGPYAQAFF. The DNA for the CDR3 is TGTGCCAGTAGAAAGTCGGGGCCCTATGCGCAAGCTTTCTTT.

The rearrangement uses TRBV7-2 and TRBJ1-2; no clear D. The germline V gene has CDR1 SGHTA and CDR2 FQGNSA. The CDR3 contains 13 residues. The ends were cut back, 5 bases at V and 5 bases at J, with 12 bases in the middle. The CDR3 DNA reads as TGTGCCAGCAGCCCCGAATCCATATATGGCTACACCTTC. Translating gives CASSPESIYGYTF.